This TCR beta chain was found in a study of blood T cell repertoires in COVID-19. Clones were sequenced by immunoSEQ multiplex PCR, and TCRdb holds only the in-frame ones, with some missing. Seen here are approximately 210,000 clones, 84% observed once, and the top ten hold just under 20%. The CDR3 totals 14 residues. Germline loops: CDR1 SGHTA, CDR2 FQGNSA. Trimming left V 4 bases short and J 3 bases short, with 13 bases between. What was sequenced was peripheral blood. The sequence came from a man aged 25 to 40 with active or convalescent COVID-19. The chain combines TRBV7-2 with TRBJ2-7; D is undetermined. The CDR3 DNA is TGTGCCAGCAGCTCGCGTCGCCGTTACTACGAGCAGTACTTC. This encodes CASSSRRRYYEQYF.